Presented here are 28 T cell receptor beta chains from one specimen sequenced in a study of blood T cell repertoires in COVID-19. Sequencing was performed with immunoSEQ multiplex PCR; in TCRdb, only in-frame clones are kept and a portion is missing. The data show about 300,000 clones, with approximately 90% seen just once and roughly 4.5% held by the top ten. The sample consisted of PBMCs or T cells enriched from blood (not recorded which). These receptors originate from a man aged 25 to 40 who had recovered from COVID-19.

V gene TRBV27 combines with J gene TRBJ2-1, with TRBD1 as a possible D gene (6 bases). Germline CDR1 and CDR2: MNHEY and SMNVEV (reference sequence). This CDR3 comprises 14 residues. V was pared by 8 bases and J by 1 base, with 12 bases between. In DNA, the CDR3 is TGTGCCAGCGGAAACAGGGATTCCTACAATGAGCAGTTCTTC. This translates into CASGNRDSYNEQFF.

Notes on this clone: Without the conserved terminal phenylalanine or tryptophan, this CDR3 likely stems from a read error. The DNA is omitted, as the CDR3 cannot be located on it reliably, and the CDR3 follows TCRdb's listing. The gene calls are TRBV7-9 and TRBJ1-1. The CDR3 spans 12 amino acids, including both terminal residues. Germline values: CDR1 SEHNR, CDR2 FQNEAQ (reference sequence). The CDR3: CASSLEFYREGP.

V gene TRBV5-6 combines with J gene TRBJ2-7; TRBD2 is a possible D gene (7 bases). The germline V and J ends were trimmed by 3 bases and 6 bases, with 19 bases remaining between them. CDR1 SGHDT and CDR2 YYEEEE come from the germline V gene. The CDR3 spans 15 residues. In DNA, the CDR3 is TGTGCCAGCAGCTGGCCGGGGGGCCTATCAGGCGAGCAGTACTTC. Its protein is CASSWPGGLSGEQYF.

The chain combines TRBV2 with TRBJ1-5, with 10 bases matching TRBD1. CDR3 length: 16 residues. The ends lost 6 bases at V and 2 bases at J; junction bases unmatched: 7. The V gene's germline CDR1 is SNHLY and CDR2 FYNNEI. Here the CDR3 DNA reads TGTGCCAGCAGGGAGGGACAGGGGTATGGCAATCAGCCCCAGCATTTT. This sequence encodes CASREGQGYGNQPQHF. Supplemented by reference TRBV2 and TRBJ1-5, the full variable domain reads EPEVTQTPSHQVTQMGQEVILRCVPISNHLYFYWYRQILGQKVEFLVSFYNNEISEKSEIFDDQFSVERPDGSNFTLKIRSTKLEDSAMYFCASREGQGYGNQPQHFGDGTRLSIL.

The chain uses TRBV30 and TRBJ2-5; D not certain. Germline CDR1 is GTSNPN and CDR2 is SVGIG (reference sequence). This CDR3 comprises 15 residues. V gave up 4 bases and J gave up 1 base, with 16 bases separating them. CDR3 residues: CAWTVYTKVQETQYF. DNA of the CDR3: TGTGCCTGGACAGTTTACACAAAAGTCCAAGAGACCCAGTACTTC.

This sequence joins TRBV18 and TRBJ2-1; TRBD2 matches 14 bases. CDR3 length equals 19 residues. The germline V gene encodes CDR1 KGHSH and CDR2 LQKENI. V shed 3 bases and J 4 bases; nucleotides not matched to a gene: 11. The CDR3, as DNA: TGTGCCAGCTCACCTTGGACTAGCGGGGGGCCTAGACCTTACAATGAGCAGTTCTTC. It encodes CASSPWTSGGPRPYNEQFF.

The V gene is TRBV24-1, the J gene TRBJ1-2, with D maybe TRBD1 (6 bases). V lost 3 bases and J 4 bases, leaving 17 bases between the germline ends. There are 16 residues in the CDR3. Germline V gene data show CDR1 as KGHDR and CDR2 as SFDVKD. The CDR3 coding sequence is TGTGCCACCAGTGATGTCCGGGACACTACTATCTATGGCTACACCTTC. The encoded protein is CATSDVRDTTIYGYTF.

V and J are TRBV12-3 or TRBV12-4 and TRBJ2-3; tentative D call: TRBD1 (8 bases). V shed 6 bases and J shed 8 bases, with 12 bases lying between them. This CDR3 region has 12 residues. As DNA, the CDR3 is TGTGCCAGCAGCACAGGGGGGGGTACGCAGTATTTT. Translated, it gives CASSTGGGTQYF.

The chain uses TRBV5-1 and TRBJ1-2, with TRBD1 matching 7 bases. Per germline, CDR1 SGHRS and CDR2 YFSETQ. The CDR3 spans 14 residues. The V and J ends lost 0 bases and 6 bases, in that order; junction bases with no gene match: 5. The CDR3 region is CASSLVGDSNGYTF. The CDR3 DNA reads as TGCGCCAGCAGCTTGGTGGGGGACAGTAATGGCTACACCTTC.

In its sample, this clone was seen once. This chain links TRBV3-1 (or the pseudogene TRBV3-2) with TRBJ2-2; weak D call: TRBD2 (5 bases). V dropped 4 bases and J dropped 8 bases, with 11 bases sitting between them. Looked up from germline, CDR1 is LGHDT and CDR2 is YNNKEL (reference sequence). CDR3 length equals 13 residues. The CDR3 loop reads CASSPHSGGELFF. CDR3 coding DNA: TGTGCCAGCAGCCCCCACTCGGGGGGGGAGCTGTTTTTT.

This clone was detected once. The genes are TRBV27 and TRBJ1-5, with TRBD1 matching 7 bases. CDR3 length equals 14 residues. V lost 6 bases to trimming and J lost 2 bases; unmatched junction nucleotides: 4. The germline V gene encodes CDR1 MNHEY and CDR2 SMNVEV (reference sequence). The CDR3 DNA is TGTGCCAGCAGGTATACAGGGGGCAATCAGCCCCAGCATTTT. It codes for CASRYTGGNQPQHF.

The chain combines TRBV19 with TRBJ2-7, with D tentatively TRBD2 (5 bases). There are 14 residues in the CDR3. V lost 4 bases and J 0 bases, leaving 10 bases between the germline ends. Looked up from germline, CDR1 is LNHDA and CDR2 is SQIVND (reference sequence). CDR3 loop: CASSTPGSSYEQYF. The CDR3 DNA follows: TGTGCCAGTAGTACGCCGGGAAGCTCCTACGAGCAGTACTTC.

This clone appeared a few times. The chain has TRBV7-8 and TRBJ2-7, with D unclear. Germline V gene lookup returns CDR1 SGHVS and CDR2 FQNEAQ. This CDR3 region has 14 residues. V was clipped by 1 base and J by 1 base, with 8 bases between them. In DNA form, the CDR3 reads TGTGCCAGCAGCTTAGACAGAAGTTCCTACGAGCAGTACTTC. Translating it yields CASSLDRSSYEQYF.

The V gene is TRBV27, the J gene TRBJ1-2; D possibly corresponds to TRBD1 (6 bases). The CDR3 is 14 amino acids. CDR1 is MNHEY, CDR2 SMNVEV, per germline (reference sequence). The germline V and J ends were trimmed by 2 bases and 0 bases, with 7 bases remaining between them. CDR3 loop: CASSLRDTNYGYTF. The CDR3 bases are TGTGCCAGCAGTTTACGGGACACTAACTATGGCTACACCTTC.

This clone was recorded only once. The rearrangement joins TRBV10-1 to TRBJ2-1; D gene ambiguous. The length of the CDR3 is 13 residues. CDR1 is WNHNN, CDR2 SYGVQD, per germline (reference sequence). V was shortened by 3 bases and J by 2 bases, with 5 bases between the two germline ends. In DNA form, the CDR3 reads TGCGCCAGCAGTGATTCCACCTACAATGAGCAGTTCTTC. It encodes CASSDSTYNEQFF.

V usage is TRBV20-1 and J usage is TRBJ1-2; D gene unclear. Germline V gives CDR1 DFQATT, CDR2 SNEGSKA (reference sequence). The CDR3 length is 11 residues. V lost 6 bases, J lost 6 bases, and 11 bases lay in between. CDR3 bases: TGCAGTGCCCAGAGGCGGGATGGCTACACCTTC. This codes for CSAQRRDGYTF.

This rearrangement joins TRBV29-1 to TRBJ1-6; D is ambiguous. V lost 4 bases to trimming and J lost 5 bases, with 9 bases between them. The CDR3 totals 13 residues. The V gene's germline CDR1 is SQVTM and CDR2 ANQGSEA. CDR3 loop: CSVAHGDNSPLHF. CDR3 sequence (DNA): TGCAGCGTTGCGCACGGGGATAATTCACCCCTCCACTTT. Variable domain in full (rest from reference TRBV29-1 and TRBJ1-6): SAVISQKPSRDICQRGTSLTIQCQVDSQVTMMFWYRQQPGQSLTLIATANQGSEATYESGFVIDKFPISRPNLTFSTLTVSNMSPEDSSIYLCSVAHGDNSPLHFGNGTRLTVT.

The rearrangement joins TRBV6-5 to TRBJ2-3, with D perhaps TRBD2 (5 bases). Germline lookup yields CDR1 MNHEY and CDR2 SVGAGI. V lost 6 bases to trimming and J lost 6 bases, with 10 bases between them. The CDR3 covers 12 residues. The CDR3 spells CASRPSGDTQYF. The CDR3 DNA is TGTGCCAGCAGACCCTCGGGGGATACGCAGTATTTT.

Concerning this clone itself: Germline and junction disagree at one end, which may indicate a read error. The CDR3 spells CASSEMAGGSAF. The CDR3 region has the DNA TGTGCCAGCAGTGAAATGGCGGGGGGGTCCGCTTTT. This sequence joins TRBV6-1 and TRBJ2-3; 9 bases agree with TRBD2. Germline CDR1 is MNHNS and CDR2 is SASEGT. The CDR3 loop spans 12 amino acids.

The V gene is TRBV5-6, the J gene TRBJ1-5; D unresolved. The V and J ends lost 5 bases and 0 bases respectively, with 9 bases between them. Germline V gene lookup returns CDR1 SGHDT and CDR2 YYEEEE. This CDR3 is built from 14 residues. The CDR3 loop is CASRPRNSNQPQHF. The DNA of the CDR3 is TGTGCCAGCAGACCCAGGAATAGCAATCAGCCCCAGCATTTT.

V usage is TRBV2 and J usage is TRBJ2-5; D may be TRBD1 (5 bases). Per the germline V gene, CDR1 is SNHLY and CDR2 is FYNNEI. Trimming cost V 10 bases and J 0 bases, with 12 bases left between them. The CDR3 spans 13 residues. DNA of the CDR3: TGTGCCACCTACAGGTCGTACCAAGAGACCCAGTACTTC. Its protein product is CATYRSYQETQYF.

This clone appeared once. The chain couples TRBV6-5 to TRBJ1-1, with TRBD1 as a possible D gene (5 bases). V was pared by 4 bases and J by 6 bases, with 18 bases between. This CDR3 region has 15 residues. Germline lookup yields CDR1 MNHEY and CDR2 SVGAGI. The CDR3 coding sequence is TGTGCCAGCAGTTTCCTCGGTGGGGGGATTTCTGAAGCTTTCTTT. This gives the protein CASSFLGGGISEAFF.

Many counts were recorded for this clone. The V call is TRBV6-5, the J call TRBJ1-4; no definite D call. This CDR3 has 13 amino acids. The V gene lost 7 bases and the J gene lost 10 bases, with 16 bases spanning the gap. Germline CDR1 reads MNHEY; CDR2 reads SVGAGI. The CDR3 nucleotides are TGTGCCAGCAACTGGACGCCGGGGAGAAAACTGTTTTTT. Protein: CASNWTPGRKLFF.

The chain links TRBV28 to TRBJ2-3, with 8 positions matching TRBD2. This CDR3 is built from 14 residues. The junction had 4 bases not matched to a gene; V was cut back by 6 bases and J by 2 bases. Germline V gives CDR1 MDHEN, CDR2 SYDVKM. CDR3 DNA sequence: TGTGCCAGCAGACTAGCGGAGACCACAGATACGCAGTATTTT. It encodes CASRLAETTDTQYF.

The genes are TRBV5-1 and TRBJ2-5; 9 bases are a match to TRBD2. Losses at the gene ends were 7 bases for V and 0 bases for J; bases not matched to a gene: 7. The CDR3 covers 15 residues. From germline, CDR1 is SGHRS and CDR2 YFSETQ. CDR3: CASQTSGTYQETQYF. CDR3 DNA: TGCGCCAGCCAGACTAGCGGAACTTACCAAGAGACCCAGTACTTC. The variable domain in full, with the rest retrieved from reference TRBV5-1 and TRBJ2-5, is KAGVTQTPRYLIKTRGQQVTLSCSPISGHRSVSWYQQTPGQGLQFLFEYFSETQRNKGNFPGRFSGRQFSNSRSEMNVSTLELGDSALYLCASQTSGTYQETQYFGPGTRLLVL.

The rearrangement uses TRBV14 and TRBJ1-2; D remains unclear. Germline V lookup: CDR1 SGHDN, CDR2 FVKESK. This CDR3 has 14 residues. The V and J ends lost 0 bases and 7 bases respectively, with 12 bases between them. The CDR3 loop reads CASSQDHTVLGYTF. The DNA of the CDR3 is TGTGCCAGCAGCCAAGATCATACTGTCCTTGGCTACACCTTC.

This rearrangement joins TRBV28 to TRBJ1-4; D is ambiguous. V lost 5 bases and J 0 bases, leaving 13 bases between the germline ends. This CDR3 spans 16 amino acids. Germline V CDR1 and CDR2: MDHEN, SYDVKM. In nucleotides, the CDR3 is TGTGCCAGCAGTCCCGGGAACTTTGCAACTAATGAAAAACTGTTTTTT. It yields the protein CASSPGNFATNEKLFF.

V gene TRBV28 combines with J gene TRBJ2-3, with a weak D call TRBD2 (5 bases). CDR1 MDHEN and CDR2 SYDVKM come from the germline V gene. V lost 5 bases, J lost 2 bases, and 11 bases lay in between. The CDR3 is made up of 14 amino acids. CDR3 region: CASSLNRDTDTQYF. The CDR3 DNA reads TGTGCCAGCAGTCTAAACCGGGACACAGATACGCAGTATTTT.